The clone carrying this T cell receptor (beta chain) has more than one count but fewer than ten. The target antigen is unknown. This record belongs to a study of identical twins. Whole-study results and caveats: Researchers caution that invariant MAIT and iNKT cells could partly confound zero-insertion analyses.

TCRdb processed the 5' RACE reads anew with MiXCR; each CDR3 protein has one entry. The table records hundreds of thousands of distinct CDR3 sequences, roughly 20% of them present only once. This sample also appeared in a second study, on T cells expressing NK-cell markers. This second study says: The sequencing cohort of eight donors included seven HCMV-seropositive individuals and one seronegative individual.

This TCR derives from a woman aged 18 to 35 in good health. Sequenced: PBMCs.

As DNA, the CDR3 is TGTGCCAGCAGCGCACGTAGTCAGGGACAGGGGATGAACACTGAAGCTTTCTTT. Amino acid sequence: CASSARSQGQGMNTEAFF. This chain connects TRBV9 to TRBJ1-1; 10 bases align to TRBD1. This CDR3 region has 18 residues. Germline trimming cut 3 bases from V and 0 bases from J; bases unmatched to any gene: 11. From germline, CDR1 is SGDLS and CDR2 YYNGEE. The whole variable domain, filled in from reference TRBV9 and TRBJ1-1, reads DSGVTQTPKHLITATGQRVTLRCSPRSGDLSVYWYQQSLDQGLQFLIQYYNGEERAKGNILERFSAQQFPDLHSELNLSSLELGDSALYFCASSARSQGQGMNTEAFFGQGTRLTVV.